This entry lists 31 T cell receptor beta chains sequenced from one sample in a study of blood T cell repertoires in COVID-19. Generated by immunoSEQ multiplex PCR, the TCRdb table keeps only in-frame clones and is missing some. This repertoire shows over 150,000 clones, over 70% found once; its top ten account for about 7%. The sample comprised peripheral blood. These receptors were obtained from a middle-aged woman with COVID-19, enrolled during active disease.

The CDR3 bases are TGTGCCAGCAGCTTGGCGTTCGAGCTAAGCTCCTACGAGCAGTACTTC. Its translation: CASSLAFELSSYEQYF. The chain joins TRBV5-8 to TRBJ2-7; no clear D. The CDR3 totals 16 residues. The germline CDR1 and CDR2 sequences are SGHTS and YDEGEE. Trimming pared 0 bases from V and 0 bases from J, leaving 13 bases between.

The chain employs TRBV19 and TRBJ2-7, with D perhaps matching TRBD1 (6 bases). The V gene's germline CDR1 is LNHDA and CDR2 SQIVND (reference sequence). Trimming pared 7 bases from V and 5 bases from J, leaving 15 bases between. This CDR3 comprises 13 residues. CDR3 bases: TGTGCCAGTAAGCAGGGGCGAATCGACGAGCAGTACTTC. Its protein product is CASKQGRIDEQYF.

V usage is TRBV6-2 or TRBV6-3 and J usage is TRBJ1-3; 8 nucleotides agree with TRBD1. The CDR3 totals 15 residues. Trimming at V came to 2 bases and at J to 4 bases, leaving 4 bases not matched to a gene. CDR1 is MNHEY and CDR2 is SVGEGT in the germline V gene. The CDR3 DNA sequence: TGTGCCAGCAGTTACGGGCAGGGGGCAGGAAACACCATATATTTT. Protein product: CASSYGQGAGNTIYF.

The DNA for the CDR3 is TGTGCCAGCAGAGCAGGGGGCGCGGGTGGAAACACCATATATTTT. It yields the protein CASRAGGAGGNTIYF. V and J are TRBV9 and TRBJ1-3, with TRBD1 matching 8 bases. Germline CDR1 reads SGDLS; CDR2 reads YYNGEE. This CDR3 has 15 residues. V gave up 5 bases and J gave up 3 bases; unmatched junction bases: 7.

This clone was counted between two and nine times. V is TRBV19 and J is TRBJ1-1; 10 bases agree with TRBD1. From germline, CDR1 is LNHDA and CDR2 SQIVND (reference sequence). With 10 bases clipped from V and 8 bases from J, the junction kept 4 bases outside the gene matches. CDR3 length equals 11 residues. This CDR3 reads CATRDRGEAFF. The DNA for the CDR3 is TGTGCCACCAGGGACAGGGGAGAAGCTTTCTTT. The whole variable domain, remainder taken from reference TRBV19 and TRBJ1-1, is DGGITQSPKYLFRKEGQNVTLSCEQNLNHDAMYWYRQDPGQGLRLIYYSQIVNDFQKGDIAEGYSVSREKKESFPLTVTSAQKNPTAFYLCATRDRGEAFFGQGTRLTVV.

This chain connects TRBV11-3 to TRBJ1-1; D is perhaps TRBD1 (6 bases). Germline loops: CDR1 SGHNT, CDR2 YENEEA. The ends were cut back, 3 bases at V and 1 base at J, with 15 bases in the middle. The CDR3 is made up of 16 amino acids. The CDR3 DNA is TGTGCCAGCAGCTTCACAGGGTCAGGGAAGAACACTGAAGCTTTCTTT. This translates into CASSFTGSGKNTEAFF.

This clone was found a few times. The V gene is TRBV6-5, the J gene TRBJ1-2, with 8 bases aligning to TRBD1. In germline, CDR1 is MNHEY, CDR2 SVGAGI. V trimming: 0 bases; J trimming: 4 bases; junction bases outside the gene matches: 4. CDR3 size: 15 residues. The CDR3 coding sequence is TGTGCCAGCAGTTACTCTTACACAGGGGGCTATGGCTACACCTTC. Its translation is CASSYSYTGGYGYTF.

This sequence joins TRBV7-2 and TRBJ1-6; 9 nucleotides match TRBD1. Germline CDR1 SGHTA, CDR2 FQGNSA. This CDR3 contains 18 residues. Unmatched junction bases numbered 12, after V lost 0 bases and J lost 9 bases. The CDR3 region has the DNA TGTGCCAGCAGCTTAGCGCGGGGAACAGGGGGCCGGGGTTCACCCCTCCACTTT. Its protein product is CASSLARGTGGRGSPLHF.

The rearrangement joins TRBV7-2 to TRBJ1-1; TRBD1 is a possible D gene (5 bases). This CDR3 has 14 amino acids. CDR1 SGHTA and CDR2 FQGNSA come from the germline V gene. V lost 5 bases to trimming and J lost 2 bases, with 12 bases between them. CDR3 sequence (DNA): TGTGCCAGCAGCCAGGGCCCCGCTAACACTGAAGCTTTCTTT. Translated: CASSQGPANTEAFF.

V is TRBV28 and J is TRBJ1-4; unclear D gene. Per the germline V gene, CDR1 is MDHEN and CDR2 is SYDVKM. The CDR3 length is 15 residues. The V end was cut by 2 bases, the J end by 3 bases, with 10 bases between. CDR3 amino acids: CASSLLIGANEKLFF. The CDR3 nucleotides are TGTGCCAGCAGTTTACTAATCGGGGCTAATGAAAAACTGTTTTTT.

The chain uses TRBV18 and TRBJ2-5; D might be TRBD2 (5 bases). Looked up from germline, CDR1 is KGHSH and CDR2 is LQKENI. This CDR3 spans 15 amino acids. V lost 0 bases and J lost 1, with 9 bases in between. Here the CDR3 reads CASSPPMRAQETQYF. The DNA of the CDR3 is TGTGCCAGCTCACCACCGATGAGGGCCCAAGAGACCCAGTACTTC.

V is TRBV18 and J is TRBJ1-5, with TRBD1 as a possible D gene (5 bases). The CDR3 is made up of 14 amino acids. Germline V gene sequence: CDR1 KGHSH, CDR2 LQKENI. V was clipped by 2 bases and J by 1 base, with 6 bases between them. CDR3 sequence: CASSPGGSNQPQHF. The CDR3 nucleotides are TGTGCCAGCTCACCAGGGGGGAGCAATCAGCCCCAGCATTTT. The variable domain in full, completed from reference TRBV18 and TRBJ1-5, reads NAGVMQNPRHLVRRRGQEARLRCSPMKGHSHVYWYRQLPEEGLKFMVYLQKENIIDESGMPKERFSAEFPKEGPSILRIQQVVRGDSAAYFCASSPGGSNQPQHFGDGTRLSIL.

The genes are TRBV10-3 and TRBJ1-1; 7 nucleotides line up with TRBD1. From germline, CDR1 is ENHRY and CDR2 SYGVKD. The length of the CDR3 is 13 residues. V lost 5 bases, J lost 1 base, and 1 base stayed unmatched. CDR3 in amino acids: CAISRQGNTEAFF. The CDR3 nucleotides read TGTGCCATCAGTAGACAGGGGAACACTGAAGCTTTCTTT.

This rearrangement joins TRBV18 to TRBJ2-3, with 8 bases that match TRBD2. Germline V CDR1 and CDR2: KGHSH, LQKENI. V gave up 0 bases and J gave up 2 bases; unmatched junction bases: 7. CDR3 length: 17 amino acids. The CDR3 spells CASSPPRLAGPTDTQYF. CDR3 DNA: TGTGCCAGCTCACCACCGCGATTAGCGGGACCCACAGATACGCAGTATTTT.

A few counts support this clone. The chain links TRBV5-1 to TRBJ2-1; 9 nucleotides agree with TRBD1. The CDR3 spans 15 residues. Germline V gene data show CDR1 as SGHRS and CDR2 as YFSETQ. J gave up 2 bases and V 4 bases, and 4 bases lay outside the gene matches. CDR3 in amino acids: CASSGGQGTYNEQFF. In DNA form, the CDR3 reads TGCGCCAGCAGCGGGGGACAGGGAACCTACAATGAGCAGTTCTTC. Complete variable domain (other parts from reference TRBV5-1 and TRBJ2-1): KAGVTQTPRYLIKTRGQQVTLSCSPISGHRSVSWYQQTPGQGLQFLFEYFSETQRNKGNFPGRFSGRQFSNSRSEMNVSTLELGDSALYLCASSGGQGTYNEQFFGPGTRLTVL.

The CDR3 sequence is CASSFTSSPGYEQYF. Written as DNA, the CDR3 is TGTGCCAGCAGCTTTACTAGCAGTCCGGGGTACGAGCAGTACTTC. The chain has TRBV11-2 and TRBJ2-7, with D perhaps matching TRBD2 (6 bases). V was cut by 3 bases and J by 4 bases, with 16 bases left in between. There are 15 residues in the CDR3. Germline V lookup: CDR1 SGHAT, CDR2 FQNNGV.

CDR3: CASSRGGEGIAEAFF. CDR3 in DNA: TGTGCCAGCAGCCGTGGGGGGGAAGGGATAGCTGAAGCTTTCTTT. V and J are TRBV7-2 and TRBJ1-1; D is perhaps TRBD1 (5 bases). In germline, CDR1 is SGHTA, CDR2 FQGNSA. V dropped 5 bases and J dropped 6 bases, with 19 bases sitting between them. This CDR3 has 15 residues.

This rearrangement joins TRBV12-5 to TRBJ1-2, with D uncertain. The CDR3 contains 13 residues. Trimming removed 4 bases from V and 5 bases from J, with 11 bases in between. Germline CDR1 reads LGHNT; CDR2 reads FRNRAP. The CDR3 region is CASGSRVGYGYTF. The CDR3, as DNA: TGTGCTAGTGGTTCGCGGGTCGGGTATGGCTACACCTTC.

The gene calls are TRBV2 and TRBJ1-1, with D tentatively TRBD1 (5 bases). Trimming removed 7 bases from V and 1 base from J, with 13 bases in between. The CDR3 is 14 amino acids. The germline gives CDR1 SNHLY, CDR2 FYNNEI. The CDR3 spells CASTLTGGNTEAFF. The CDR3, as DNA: TGTGCCAGCACCCTAACGGGGGGGAACACTGAAGCTTTCTTT.

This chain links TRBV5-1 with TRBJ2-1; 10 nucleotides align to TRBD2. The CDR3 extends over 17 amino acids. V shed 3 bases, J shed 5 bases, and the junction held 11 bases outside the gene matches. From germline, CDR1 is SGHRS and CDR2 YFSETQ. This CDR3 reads CASSSGDFTSGDNEQFF. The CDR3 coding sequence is TGCGCCAGCAGCTCAGGGGATTTTACTAGCGGGGACAATGAGCAGTTCTTC.

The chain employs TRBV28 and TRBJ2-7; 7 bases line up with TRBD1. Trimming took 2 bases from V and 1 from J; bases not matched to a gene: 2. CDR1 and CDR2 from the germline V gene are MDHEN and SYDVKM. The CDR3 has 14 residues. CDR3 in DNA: TGTGCCAGCAGTTTAATGGGACAGTCCTACGAGCAGTACTTC. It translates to CASSLMGQSYEQYF.

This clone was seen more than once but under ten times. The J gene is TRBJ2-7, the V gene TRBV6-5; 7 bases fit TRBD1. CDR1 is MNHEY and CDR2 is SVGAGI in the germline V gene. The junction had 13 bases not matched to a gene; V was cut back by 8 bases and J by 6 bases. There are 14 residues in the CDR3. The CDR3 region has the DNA TGTGCCAGCTCCTATACGGGACAGTTAGCCGAGCAGTACTTC. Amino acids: CASSYTGQLAEQYF.

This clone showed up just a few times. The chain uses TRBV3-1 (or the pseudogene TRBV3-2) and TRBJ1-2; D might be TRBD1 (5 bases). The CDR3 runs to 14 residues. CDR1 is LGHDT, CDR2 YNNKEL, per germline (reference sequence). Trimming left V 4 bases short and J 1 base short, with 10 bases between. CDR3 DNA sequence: TGTGCCAGCAGCCTCCGGACAAATAACTATGGCTACACCTTC. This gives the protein CASSLRTNNYGYTF.

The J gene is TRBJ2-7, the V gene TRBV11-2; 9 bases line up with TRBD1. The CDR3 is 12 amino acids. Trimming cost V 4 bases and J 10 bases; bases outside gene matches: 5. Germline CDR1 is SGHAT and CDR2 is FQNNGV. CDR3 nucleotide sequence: TGTGCCAGCAGCTCCCGGGACAGGGTCCAGTACTTC. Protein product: CASSSRDRVQYF.

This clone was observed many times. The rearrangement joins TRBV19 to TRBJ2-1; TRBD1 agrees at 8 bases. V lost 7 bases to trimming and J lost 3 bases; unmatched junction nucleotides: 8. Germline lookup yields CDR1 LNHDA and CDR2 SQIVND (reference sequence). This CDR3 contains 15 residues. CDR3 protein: CASMEGQAVYNEQFF. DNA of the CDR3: TGTGCCAGTATGGAGGGACAGGCCGTCTACAATGAGCAGTTCTTC.

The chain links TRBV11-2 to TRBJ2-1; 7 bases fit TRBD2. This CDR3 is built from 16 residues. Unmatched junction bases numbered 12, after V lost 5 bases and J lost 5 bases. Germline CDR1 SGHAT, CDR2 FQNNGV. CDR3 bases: TGTGCCAGCAGCCCCCTGAAGCAGCGGGGCCACAATGAGCAGTTCTTC. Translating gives CASSPLKQRGHNEQFF.

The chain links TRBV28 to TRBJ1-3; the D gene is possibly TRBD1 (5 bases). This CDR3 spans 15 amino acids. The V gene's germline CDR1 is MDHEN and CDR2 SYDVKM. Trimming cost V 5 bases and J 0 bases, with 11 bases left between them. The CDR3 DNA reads TGTGCCAGCAGTCCCCCGGGGGACTCTGGAAACACCATATATTTT. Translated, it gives CASSPPGDSGNTIYF.

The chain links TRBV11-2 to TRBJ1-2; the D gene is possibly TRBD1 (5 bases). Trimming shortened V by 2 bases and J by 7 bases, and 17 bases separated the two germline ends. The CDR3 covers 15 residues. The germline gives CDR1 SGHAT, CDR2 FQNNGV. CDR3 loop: CASSLISRAVGGYTF. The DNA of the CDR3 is TGTGCCAGCAGCTTAATTTCCAGGGCGGTGGGTGGCTACACCTTC. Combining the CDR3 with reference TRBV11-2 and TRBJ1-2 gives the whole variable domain EAGVAQSPRYKIIEKRQSVAFWCNPISGHATLYWYQQILGQGPKLLIQFQNNGVVDDSQLPKDRFSAERLKGVDSTLKIQPAKLEDSAVYLCASSLISRAVGGYTFGSGTRLTVV.

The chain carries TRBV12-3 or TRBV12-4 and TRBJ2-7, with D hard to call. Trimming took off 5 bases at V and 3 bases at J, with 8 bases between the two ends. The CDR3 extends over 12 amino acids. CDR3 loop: CASSLRLYEQYF. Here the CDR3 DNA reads TGTGCCAGCAGTCTCCGACTCTACGAGCAGTACTTC.

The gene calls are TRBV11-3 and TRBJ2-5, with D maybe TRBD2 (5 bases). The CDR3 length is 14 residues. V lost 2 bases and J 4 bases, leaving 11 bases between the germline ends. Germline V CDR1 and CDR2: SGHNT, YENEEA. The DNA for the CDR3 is TGTGCCAGCAGCTTAAAGGGCGGGTTAGAGACCCAGTACTTC. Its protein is CASSLKGGLETQYF.

CDR3 sequence reads: CASSLGLEETQYF. DNA of the CDR3: TGTGCCAGCAGCTTAGGACTGGAAGAGACCCAGTACTTC. The rearrangement links TRBV13 to TRBJ2-5; D gene unclear. Trimming removed 0 bases from V and 3 bases from J, with 5 bases in between. Germline-derived CDR1 and CDR2 are PRHDT and FYEKMQ (reference sequence). This CDR3 is 13 amino acids long.